Listed below are T cell receptor beta chains from one sample, sequenced in a study of CD8 T cells in Susac syndrome. TCRdb independently ran MiXCR on the immunoSEQ multiplex PCR reads; one entry per CDR3 protein. Here the sample spans around 200,000 distinct CDR3 sequences, under 97% being singletons. The sequenced material came from CD4+ T cells from PBMCs. The receptor set was obtained from a human donor with multiple sclerosis. The conserved cysteine and the conserved F or W are not part of the CDR3 here.

CDR3 length | J gene | V gene | CDR3 protein
12 | TRBJ1-1 | TRBV7-9 | ASSFQVGYTEAF
14 | TRBJ1-5 | TRBV14 | ASSDRAPQWDQPQH
15 | TRBJ2-1 | TRBV6-5 | ASSSSNRFLGDNEQF
15 | TRBJ2-1 | TRBV4-1 | ASSRPEGRVSGDEQF
12 | TRBJ2-7 | TRBV28 | ASSLGGTSHEQY
14 | TRBJ2-3 | TRBV4-2 | ASSQASGGSTDTQY
11 | TRBJ1-2 | TRBV12-3/TRBV12-4 | ASRPPRGSGYT
12 | TRBJ2-5 | TRBV5-4 | ASSPGTGQETQY
15 | TRBJ2-2 | TRBV27 | ASSLTLWLAETGELF
10 | TRBJ2-7 | TRBV5-6 | ASSFRTYEQY
14 | TRBJ2-5 | TRBV15 | ATSRGDGGALETQY
14 | TRBJ1-5 | TRBV20-1 | SASYRHTDSNQPQH